The T cell receptor (beta chain) under discussion was sequenced for a study of T cells in Graves' hyperthyroidism and ophthalmopathy. Overall study findings and caveats: From stable hyperthyroidism, ophthalmopathy was separated by a 13 V-J model.

As concerns this clonotype: No antigen is known for it.

Template material for amplifying TCR beta CDR3 regions consisted of RNA transcripts. Carried out on the TCR CDR3, a first-round RT-PCR used the HTBI primer set. TCRdb reprocessed the multiplex PCR reads via MiXCR and lists one record per CDR3 protein. Among roughly 420,000 distinct CDR3 sequences, 15% to 18% were seen once, and the ten largest hold roughly 14%. This CDR3 is 15 amino acids long. CDR1 and CDR2 (germline): SGHRS, YFSETQ. V was clipped by 4 bases and J by 2 bases; unmatched bases: 5. Material: blood. The source of this sequence is a woman under 30 with Graves' hyperthyroidism. The V gene is TRBV5-1, the J gene TRBJ1-5; 8 positions match TRBD1. CDR3 in DNA: TGCGCCAGCAGCCTCCAGGGGGCCGGCAATCAGCCCCAGCATTTT. It is translated as CASSLQGAGNQPQHF.